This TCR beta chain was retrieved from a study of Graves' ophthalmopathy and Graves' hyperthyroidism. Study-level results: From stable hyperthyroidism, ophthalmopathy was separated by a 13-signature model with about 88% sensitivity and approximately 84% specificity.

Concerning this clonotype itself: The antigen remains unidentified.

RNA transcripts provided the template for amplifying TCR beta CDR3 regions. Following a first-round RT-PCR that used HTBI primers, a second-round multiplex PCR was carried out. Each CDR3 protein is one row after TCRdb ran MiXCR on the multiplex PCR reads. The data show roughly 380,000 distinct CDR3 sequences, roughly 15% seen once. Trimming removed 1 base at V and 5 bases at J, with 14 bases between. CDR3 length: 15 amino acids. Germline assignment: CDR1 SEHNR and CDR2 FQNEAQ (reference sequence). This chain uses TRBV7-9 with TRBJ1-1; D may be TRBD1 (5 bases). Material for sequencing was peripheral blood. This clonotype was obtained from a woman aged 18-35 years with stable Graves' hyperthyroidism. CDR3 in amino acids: CASSLVAGGRTEAFF. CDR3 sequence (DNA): TGTGCCAGCAGCTTAGTAGCCGGGGGGAGGACTGAAGCTTTCTTT.